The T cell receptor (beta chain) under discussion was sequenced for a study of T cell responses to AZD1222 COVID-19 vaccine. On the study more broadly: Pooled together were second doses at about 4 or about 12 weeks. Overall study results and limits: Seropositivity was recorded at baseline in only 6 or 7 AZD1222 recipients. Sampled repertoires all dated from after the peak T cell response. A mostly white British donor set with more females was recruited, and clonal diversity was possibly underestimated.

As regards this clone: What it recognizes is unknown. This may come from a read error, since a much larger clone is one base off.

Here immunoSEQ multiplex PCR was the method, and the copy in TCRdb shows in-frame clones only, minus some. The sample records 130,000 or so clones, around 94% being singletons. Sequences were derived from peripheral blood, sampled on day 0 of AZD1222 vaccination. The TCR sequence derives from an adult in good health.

The DNA for the CDR3 is TGTGCCAGCAGTTACTCGACAGGGACCTACGAGCAGTACTTC. Protein sequence: CASSYSTGTYEQYF. The chain is built from TRBV6-5 and TRBJ2-7, with 7 bases matching TRBD1. Per germline, CDR1 MNHEY and CDR2 SVGAGI. V shed 0 bases and J 2 bases; nucleotides not matched to a gene: 1. The CDR3 is 14 residues long.